Many counts were recorded for the clone carrying this T cell receptor beta chain. The germline CDR1 and CDR2 sequences are SEHNR and FQNEAQ (reference sequence). There are 15 residues in the CDR3. J gave up 5 bases and V 4 bases, and 9 bases lay outside the gene matches. MiXCR, run by TCRdb on the PCR reads, gives a single entry per CDR3 protein. Of 40,000 to 45,000 distinct CDR3 sequences in the sample, 15% to 20% were seen once. These data are taken from a study of molecular identifiers for immune sequencing clone quantification. The receptor's source is a human donor in good health. Some libraries in this study had Jurkat cell RNA spiked in. The gene calls are TRBV7-9 and TRBJ1-1; 8 positions agree with TRBD1. The sequenced sample consisted of naive CD8+ T cells from blood, with Jurkat cell RNA spiked in. Stated subset: FACS-sorted CD8+CD4-CCR7+CD45RA+ naive T cells. The CDR3 reads CASSSSRQGQTEAFF. The CDR3 coding sequence is TGTGCCAGCAGCTCAAGCAGACAGGGGCAAACTGAAGCTTTCTTT. Using reference TRBV7-9 and TRBJ1-1 for the parts outside the CDR3, the full variable domain is DTGVSQNPRHKITKRGQNVTFRCDPISEHNRLYWYRQTLGQGPEFLTYFQNEAQLEKSRLLSDRFSAERPKGSFSTLEIQRTEQGDSAMYLCASSSSRQGQTEAFFGQGTRLTVV.